Following are 18 T cell receptor beta chains from one sample sequenced in a study of shared clonotypes between healthy human individuals (dated by TCRdb to about 2020). Library preparation used the immunoSEQ multiplex PCR assay. TCRdb stores this immuneACCESS table with in-frame sequences only. Part of the clones is absent; in the studies checked, under half of the shortfall reflects unresolved V genes, and no reason is known for the rest. In all, the sample holds more than 500,000 clones, and about 96% of those were seen once. The ten largest clones add up to 0.055% to 0.075% of the sample. Input material: naive CD4+ T cells sorted from blood. This specimen's cell subset or site label, per the study, means: CD45RA+ positively selected. These TCRs come from a woman younger than 45 in good health.

The count of this clone is one. The chain couples TRBV19 to TRBJ1-1; possibly TRBD1 for D (5 bases). The CDR3 extends over 14 amino acids. The V end lost 7 bases, the J end lost 4 bases, and 16 bases lay between the germline ends. Germline loops: CDR1 LNHDA, CDR2 SQIVND (reference sequence). DNA of the CDR3: TGTGCCAGTAATTCCAAGGGGAGGGGCACTGAAGCTTTCTTT. It is translated as CASNSKGRGTEAFF.

The rearrangement joins TRBV5-1 to TRBJ2-3; 8 bases are shared with TRBD1. Germline-derived CDR1 and CDR2 are SGHRS and YFSETQ. The CDR3 is 16 residues long. V was pared by 3 bases and J by 1 base, with 7 bases of the junction left unmatched. The CDR3 loop reads CASSSQGARGTDTQYF. CDR3 nucleotides: TGCGCCAGCAGCTCGCAGGGGGCGCGGGGCACAGATACGCAGTATTTT.

V and J are TRBV28 and TRBJ2-7; possibly TRBD2 for D (6 bases). The V end lost 7 bases, the J end lost 7 bases, and 17 bases lay between the germline ends. Germline CDR1 and CDR2: MDHEN and SYDVKM. The CDR3 consists of 13 residues. The CDR3 reads CASTGVRGWEQYF. CDR3 bases: TGTGCCAGCACGGGAGTACGGGGTTGGGAGCAGTACTTC.

The rearrangement uses TRBV28 and TRBJ2-2, with D perhaps being TRBD1 or TRBD2 (5 bases each). CDR3 size: 14 residues. Germline V gene data show CDR1 as MDHEN and CDR2 as SYDVKM. V was clipped by 5 bases and J by 3 bases, with 10 bases between them. CDR3 nucleotide sequence: TGTGCCAGCAGTACCGGGGCCTACACCGGGGAGCTGTTTTTT. Encoded protein: CASSTGAYTGELFF.

This chain uses TRBV7-6 with TRBJ2-7; D gene ambiguous. V lost 1 base and J lost 0, with 7 bases in between. Germline V CDR1 and CDR2: SGHVS, FNYEAQ. The CDR3 spans 14 residues. CDR3 nucleotides: TGTGCCAGCAGCTTAGGGATGGGCTCCTACGAGCAGTACTTC. Amino acids: CASSLGMGSYEQYF.

The V gene is TRBV10-3, the J gene TRBJ1-2, with 7 bases aligning to TRBD1. With 9 bases clipped from V and 6 bases from J, the junction kept 4 bases outside the gene matches. This CDR3 comprises 11 residues. The germline V gene encodes CDR1 ENHRY and CDR2 SYGVKD. The CDR3 protein is CAIGQVNGYTF. For the CDR3, the DNA is TGTGCCATTGGACAGGTGAATGGCTACACCTTC.

This clone was seen only a few times. V and J are TRBV5-5 and TRBJ1-2; 9 bases are a match to TRBD1. V dropped 2 bases and J dropped 7; count of bases not matched to a gene: 3. There are 13 residues in the CDR3. CDR1 is SGHKS, CDR2 YYEKEE, per germline (reference sequence). The CDR3 DNA reads TGTGCCAGCAGCTTACAGGGGGCTGGTGGCTACACCTTC. It codes for CASSLQGAGGYTF.

The rearrangement joins TRBV7-6 to TRBJ2-7, with D perhaps matching TRBD1 (6 bases). CDR1 is SGHVS and CDR2 is FNYEAQ in the germline V gene. The CDR3 is made up of 14 amino acids. Trimming pared 3 bases from V and 0 bases from J, leaving 9 bases between. The CDR3 bases are TGTGCCAGCAGCTTGGGGACAAACTCCTACGAGCAGTACTTC. Amino acids: CASSLGTNSYEQYF.

V usage is TRBV6-5 and J usage is TRBJ2-2; D is uncertain. Trimming stripped 0 bases from V and 4 bases from J, with 3 bases between. The CDR3 runs 13 residues. The germline V gene encodes CDR1 MNHEY and CDR2 SVGAGI. The CDR3 DNA follows: TGTGCCAGCAGTTACTCGATCACCGGGGAGCTGTTTTTT. This gives the protein CASSYSITGELFF.

The rearrangement uses TRBV28 and TRBJ2-2, with a weak D call TRBD2 (5 bases). The V gene lost 5 bases and the J gene lost 0 bases, with 13 bases spanning the gap. CDR1 is MDHEN, CDR2 SYDVKM, per germline. The CDR3 length is 16 residues. Written as DNA, the CDR3 is TGTGCCAGCAGTCTCGGGGTAGCGACGAACACCGGGGAGCTGTTTTTT. This encodes CASSLGVATNTGELFF.

The gene calls are TRBV5-1 and TRBJ2-7; D remains ambiguous. In germline, CDR1 is SGHRS, CDR2 YFSETQ. V lost 0 bases and J lost 7, with 14 bases in between. The CDR3 consists of 14 residues. The CDR3 DNA sequence: TGCGCCAGCAGCTTGGTTCAGGAATCGAGAGAGCAGTACTTC. It specifies CASSLVQESREQYF.

To note about this clone: Other DNA sequences within the sample encode an identical CDR3. DNA for the CDR3: TGTGCCAGCAGCTCTCCGGGACAGGGTGGAGAGCAGTACTTC. Protein: CASSSPGQGGEQYF. This sequence joins TRBV11-2 and TRBJ2-7, with 9 bases fitting TRBD1. This CDR3 region has 14 residues. The germline CDR1 and CDR2 sequences are SGHAT and FQNNGV. The junction had 8 bases not matched to a gene; V was cut back by 4 bases and J by 7 bases.

The V call is TRBV28, the J call TRBJ2-7; 8 bases fit TRBD2. Germline V gives CDR1 MDHEN, CDR2 SYDVKM. CDR3 length: 14 residues. V trimming: 4 bases; J trimming: 2 bases; junction bases outside the gene matches: 4. Here the CDR3 DNA reads TGTGCCAGCAGTTCATCAGCGGGGGCCTACGAGCAGTACTTC. It is translated as CASSSSAGAYEQYF. Together with reference TRBV28 and TRBJ2-7, the CDR3 gives the full variable domain: DVKVTQSSRYLVKRTGEKVFLECVQDMDHENMFWYRQDPGLGLRLIYFSYDVKMKEKGDIPEGYSVSREKKERFSLILESASTNQTSMYLCASSSSAGAYEQYFGPGTRLTVT.

The chain recombines TRBV27 with TRBJ1-3; the D is unclear. CDR1 MNHEY and CDR2 SMNVEV come from the germline V gene (reference sequence). The CDR3 is 16 residues long. V was clipped by 7 bases and J by 4 bases, with 20 bases between them. The CDR3 coding sequence is TGTGCCAGCAATCCCACGGAGTGGAGGGCCGGAAACACCATATATTTT. It yields the protein CASNPTEWRAGNTIYF.

This chain joins TRBV13 and TRBJ2-5; D unresolved. Germline CDR1 is PRHDT and CDR2 is FYEKMQ (reference sequence). V was trimmed by 1 base and J by 4 bases, leaving 10 bases between them. The CDR3 contains 14 residues. The CDR3 nucleotides read TGTGCCAGCAGCTTAGACAAGGTTGGAGAGACCCAGTACTTC. It is translated as CASSLDKVGETQYF. Full variable domain (outside the CDR3, taken from reference TRBV13 and TRBJ2-5): AAGVIQSPRHLIKEKRETATLKCYPIPRHDTVYWYQQGPGQDPQFLISFYEKMQSDKGSIPDRFSAQQFSDYHSELNMSSLELGDSALYFCASSLDKVGETQYFGPGTRLLVL.

This sequence joins TRBV28 and TRBJ2-5; tentatively, D is TRBD2 (5 bases). Judging by the DNA end, TRBJ2-7 fits better; the J call may be wrong. Germline values: CDR1 MDHEN, CDR2 SYDVKM. CDR3 length: 13 residues. The CDR3 is CASSSLAPYEQYF. The CDR3 coding sequence is TGTGCCAGCAGTAGTCTAGCTCCCTACGAGCAGTACTTC.

The J gene is TRBJ2-3, the V gene TRBV12-5; TRBD1 matches at 7 bases. Losses at the gene ends were 7 bases for V and 1 base for J; bases not matched to a gene: 8. Germline loops: CDR1 LGHNT, CDR2 FRNRAP. This CDR3 comprises 15 residues. For the CDR3, the DNA is TGTGCTAGTGCCCTGGACAGGAAAGGCACAGATACGCAGTATTTT. It encodes CASALDRKGTDTQYF.

The chain uses TRBV5-1 and TRBJ1-1, with a possible D match to TRBD1 (6 bases). The CDR3 sequence is 13 residues long. Germline V gene lookup returns CDR1 SGHRS and CDR2 YFSETQ. Trimming pared 1 base from V and 5 bases from J, leaving 9 bases between. The CDR3 sequence: CASSLIQGTEAFF. The CDR3 DNA reads TGCGCCAGCAGCTTGATCCAGGGGACTGAAGCTTTCTTT. The full variable domain, its missing parts supplied by reference TRBV5-1 and TRBJ1-1, is KAGVTQTPRYLIKTRGQQVTLSCSPISGHRSVSWYQQTPGQGLQFLFEYFSETQRNKGNFPGRFSGRQFSNSRSEMNVSTLELGDSALYLCASSLIQGTEAFFGQGTRLTVV.